The rows below give T cell receptor beta chains drawn from one sample of a study of OX40 agonist ivuxolimab in advanced cancers. The repertoire was sequenced with immunoSEQ multiplex PCR; TCRdb's copy has only in-frame clones and lacks some. The sample shows 60,000 to 85,000 clones, around nine tenths of them seen only once. The sequencing used CD4+ or CD8+ T cells sorted from blood, collected in a trial of the OX40 agonist ivuxolimab. The source of these receptors is an adult with an advanced solid tumor such as melanoma, head and neck, liver or kidney cancer. The CDR3 runs from the conserved cysteine through the conserved F or W. Each record gives: D gene, clone size, J gene, V gene, CDR3 DNA, CDR3 protein. The D gene is left open where the match is weak. Not every row has a clone size; where given, it reads once, few, many or a size class.

>-|-|TRBJ2-3|TRBV10-3
TGTGCCATCAGTGAGTCGACTCCCGATACGCAGTATTTT
CAISESTPDTQYF
>-|-|TRBJ2-7|TRBV19
TGTGCCAGTAGTATAGGGCAGGGCAGGTACGAGCAGTACTTC
CASSIGQGRYEQYF
>TRBD1|-|TRBJ1-4|TRBV25-1
TGTGCCAGCAGTGAATATAGGCCCGACAGGGTTTATGAAAAACTGTTTTTT
CASSEYRPDRVYEKLFF
>TRBD1|-|TRBJ2-2|TRBV9
TGTGCCAGCAGCGGCAGGGGGCGAGCCGGGGAGCTGTTTTTT
CASSGRGRAGELFF
>TRBD1|few|TRBJ2-5|TRBV19
TGTGCCAGTAGTGACAGGGTCCTCCAAGAGACCCAGTACTTC
CASSDRVLQETQYF
>-|-|TRBJ2-2|TRBV5-6
TGTGCCAGCAGCTTATTTTCTGGACAGAACACCGGGGAGCTGTTTTTT
CASSLFSGQNTGELFF
>TRBD1|-|TRBJ1-2|TRBV5-4
TGTGCCAGCAGGGGGACAGGAACCGATAACTATGGCTACACCTTC
CASRGTGTDNYGYTF
>TRBD1|-|TRBJ2-6|TRBV19
TGTGCCAGTAGTGCGGGACAGGGTAGCTCTGGGGCCAACGTCCTGACTTTC
CASSAGQGSSGANVLTF
>-|-|TRBJ1-5|TRBV6-5
TGTGCCAGCAGTGCGGGAGTGGATCAGCCCCAGCATTTT
CASSAGVDQPQHF
>-|-|TRBJ1-1|TRBV5-6
TGTGCCAGCAGCTTGGAGGAGGGCCACACTGAAGCTTTCTTT
CASSLEEGHTEAFF
>-|-|TRBJ2-5|TRBV7-9
TGTGCCAGCAGCTTAGCCAGACAAGAGACCCAGTACTTC
CASSLARQETQYF
>TRBD2|-|TRBJ2-5|TRBV5-1
TGCGCCAGCAGGACCGGGAGGGAAGAGACCCAGTACTTC
CASRTGREETQYF
>-|-|TRBJ2-2|TRBV5-1
TGCGCCAGCAGCCAGGTGCGTGTGGCCCTGAGCGGGGAGCTGTTTTTT
CASSQVRVALSGELFF
>TRBD2|-|TRBJ2-1|TRBV18
TGTGCCAGCTCCTACTCGGGGGGCAATGAGCAGTTCTTC
CASSYSGGNEQFF
>TRBD2|-|TRBJ2-7|TRBV7-8
TGTGCCAGCAGACTAGCGGGACCTAACTCCTACGAGCAGTACTTC
CASRLAGPNSYEQYF
>-|-|TRBJ2-7|TRBV6-5
TGTGCCAGCAGTTACCGGGACGTAGCCTACGAGCAGTACTTC
CASSYRDVAYEQYF
>TRBD1|-|TRBJ1-1|TRBV4-2
TGTGCCAGCAGCCTGGGACAGTCATACACTGAAGCTTTCTTT
CASSLGQSYTEAFF
>-|-|TRBJ1-1|TRBV7-9
TGTGCCAGCAGCTTCGCTAACACTGAAGCTTTCTTT
CASSFANTEAFF
>TRBD1|-|TRBJ2-3|TRBV6-1
TGTGCCAGCAGTGAAGAGGGACAGGCACGCGGTACGCAGTATTTT
CASSEEGQARGTQYF
>-|-|TRBJ2-5|TRBV6-5
TGTGCCAGCAGACCGGCCTACAGGGACGGGACCCAGTACTTC
CASRPAYRDGTQYF
>TRBD1|-|TRBJ2-1|TRBV6-5
TGTGCCAGCAAACAGGGGATCTCCTACAATGAGCAGTTCTTC
CASKQGISYNEQFF
>TRBD1|-|TRBJ1-3|TRBV13
TGTGCCAGCAGCTTTGACAGGGGTCCGGGAAACACCATATATTTT
CASSFDRGPGNTIYF
>TRBD2|-|TRBJ2-1|TRBV4-3
TGCGCCAGCAGCCAAGGCCCAGGACTAGCGAGGGAGCAGTTCTTC
CASSQGPGLAREQFF
>-|-|TRBJ2-3|TRBV5-1
TGCGCCAGCAGCTTGCTCGGGAGAACTAGCACAGATACGCAGTATTTT
CASSLLGRTSTDTQYF
>-|-|TRBJ2-3|TRBV28
TGTGCCAGCACCCCAAGGAGTTTGAGCACAGATACGCAGTATTTT
CASTPRSLSTDTQYF
>-|-|TRBJ2-7|TRBV4-3
TGCGCCCAGCAGGAAGCGGCTAAACCCGGACGTTCCTACGAGCAGTACTTC
CAQQEAAKPGRSYEQYF
>-|-|TRBJ1-5|TRBV5-1
TGCGCCAGCAGCTTATGGGGGAAAAGCAATCAGCCCCAGCATTTT
CASSLWGKSNQPQHF
>-|-|TRBJ2-3|TRBV7-6
TGTGCCAGCAGCCTCCAGGAACAGAGCACAGATACGCAGTATTTT
CASSLQEQSTDTQYF
>-|-|TRBJ2-6|TRBV5-4
TGTGCCAGCAGCTTGGGGGGCTCTGGGGCCAACGTCCTGACTTTC
CASSLGGSGANVLTF
>-|-|TRBJ1-2|TRBV19
TGTGCCAGTAGTGAAGGAAGTGGGCGGACTTTCTATGGCTACACCTTC
CASSEGSGRTFYGYTF
>-|-|TRBJ2-6|TRBV7-9
TGTGCCAGCAGCTCATCCTCTGGGGCCAACGTCCTGACTTTC
CASSSSSGANVLTF
>-|-|TRBJ2-7|TRBV4-2
TGTGCCAGCAGCCAAGATTTCCGGGGCTACGAGCAGTACTTC
CASSQDFRGYEQYF
>TRBD2|once|TRBJ2-7|TRBV11-1
TGTGCCAGCAGCCCCAGGGGCGGGGGGGCGGACGAGCAGTACTTC
CASSPRGGGADEQYF
>-|-|TRBJ2-3|TRBV5-1
TGCGCCAGCAGCTTTTCTTGGGCCGACACAGATACGCAGTATTTT
CASSFSWADTDTQYF
>-|-|TRBJ2-4|TRBV5-1
TGCGCCAGCAGCCCGGACGGAAACATTCAGTACTTC
CASSPDGNIQYF
>TRBD2|-|TRBJ2-1|TRBV2
TGTGCCACCCTCGGGACTAGCGGCCACAATGAGCAGTTCTTC
CATLGTSGHNEQFF
>-|once|TRBJ2-6|TRBV19
TGTGCCAGTAGTGGGAAGGGTAGCTCTGGGGCCAACGTCCTGACTTTC
CASSGKGSSGANVLTF
>-|-|TRBJ2-2|TRBV28
TGTGCCAGCAGTTCCATCCCTCTAGAGAACACCGGGGAGCTGTTTTTT
CASSSIPLENTGELFF
>-|-|TRBJ2-6|TRBV28
TGTGCCAGCAGGTCGGACATCTCTGGGGCCAACGTCCTGACTTTC
CASRSDISGANVLTF
>TRBD1|-|TRBJ1-4|TRBV5-6
TGTGCCAGCAGCTTGGTTGGCAGGGGGAATGAAAAACTGTTTTTT
CASSLVGRGNEKLFF